These 13 T cell receptor beta chains originate from one sample sequenced in a study of neurological immune-mediated disorders. TCRdb independently ran MiXCR on the 5' RACE reads; one entry per CDR3 protein. Here the sample spans 45,000 to 55,000 distinct CDR3 sequences, about 5.6% being singletons. The sequenced sample consisted of CD4+ T cells from blood. These receptors all come from a woman under 30 with multiple sclerosis.

This clonotype was seen ten or more times. Written as DNA, the CDR3 is TGTGCCAGCAGTTTACGGGCAGGGGCGGGTGAGCAGTTCTTC. This encodes CASSLRAGAGEQFF. The chain links TRBV27 to TRBJ2-1; a weak D match, TRBD1 (6 bases). The V end was cut by 2 bases, the J end by 9 bases, with 14 bases between. Germline values: CDR1 MNHEY, CDR2 SMNVEV (reference sequence). The CDR3 sequence is 14 residues long.

This clonotype was seen many times. The chain is built from TRBV5-5 and TRBJ1-2; no reliable D call. The CDR3 is 13 residues long. CDR1 SGHKS and CDR2 YYEKEE come from the germline V gene (reference sequence). V lost 0 bases, J lost 6 bases, and 9 bases lay in between. DNA of the CDR3: TGTGCCAGCAGCTTGGAGCGAAGAGATGGCTACACCTTC. It specifies CASSLERRDGYTF.

This clonotype showed up many times. The chain links TRBV20-1 to TRBJ2-2, with D unclear. CDR3 length: 13 amino acids. Trimming stripped 6 bases from V and 1 base from J, with 9 bases between. Germline V CDR1 and CDR2: DFQATT, SNEGSKA (reference sequence). The CDR3 reads CSAAPRNTGELFF. For the CDR3, the DNA is TGCAGTGCGGCTCCCCGGAACACCGGGGAGCTGTTTTTT.

This clonotype has a count of ten or more. The J gene is TRBJ2-5, the V gene TRBV7-2, with 14 nucleotides matching TRBD2. Germline CDR1 and CDR2: SGHTA and FQGNSA. V dropped 5 bases and J dropped 3; count of bases not matched to a gene: 8. This CDR3 is 17 amino acids long. The CDR3 is CASSLGPGLAGEETQYF. As DNA, the CDR3 is TGTGCCAGCAGCCTGGGACCGGGACTAGCGGGAGAAGAGACCCAGTACTTC.

The sample holds many counts of this clonotype. The chain links TRBV3-1 to TRBJ1-1; a possible D gene is TRBD1 (6 bases). There are 11 residues in the CDR3. V shed 3 bases and J shed 11 bases, with 10 bases lying between them. In germline, CDR1 is LGHDT, CDR2 YNNKEL (reference sequence). CDR3 loop: CASSQAGDAFF. In nucleotides, the CDR3 is TGTGCCAGCAGCCAGGCAGGGGACGCTTTCTTT.

The chain links TRBV11-3 to TRBJ1-1, with D hard to call. The length of the CDR3 is 14 residues. With 6 bases removed from V and 1 base from J, the gap between germline ends came to 12 bases. Looked up from germline, CDR1 is SGHNT and CDR2 is YENEEA. CDR3 sequence: CASRSGGSNTEAFF. CDR3 DNA: TGTGCCAGCAGATCTGGCGGATCGAACACTGAAGCTTTCTTT.

This clonotype was counted ten times or more. The DNA of the CDR3 is TGTGCCAGCAGCCGTAGCGGGGGGCCGTACAATGAGCAGTTCTTC. The encoded protein is CASSRSGGPYNEQFF. The rearrangement links TRBV7-2 to TRBJ2-1, with TRBD2 matching 10 bases. There are 15 residues in the CDR3. Germline CDR1 SGHTA, CDR2 FQGNSA. The J segment lost 4 bases and the V segment lost 5 bases, leaving 5 bases of the junction unmatched.

The sample holds many counts of this clonotype. This sequence joins TRBV7-9 and TRBJ1-1; possibly TRBD1 for D (5 bases). This CDR3 contains 16 residues. Trimming removed 8 bases from V and 1 base from J, with 20 bases in between. Germline CDR1 reads SEHNR; CDR2 reads FQNEAQ (reference sequence). CDR3 coding DNA: TGTGCCAGCCATAAATCAGGTGGGGGACGGAACACTGAAGCTTTCTTT. Translation: CASHKSGGGRNTEAFF.

This clonotype was counted at least ten times. The chain recombines TRBV19 with TRBJ2-2; perhaps TRBD2 as D (6 bases). Trimming removed 2 bases at V and 3 bases at J, with 13 bases between. Germline V gives CDR1 LNHDA, CDR2 SQIVND (reference sequence). The CDR3 is 16 amino acids. The CDR3 DNA is TGTGCCAGTAGTATACAGAGACTAGAAGACACCGGGGAGCTGTTTTTT. This translates into CASSIQRLEDTGELFF.

This clonotype has just a few counts. The chain employs TRBV27 and TRBJ2-1; no clear D gene. Deletions cut 5 bases from V and 10 bases from J, with 18 bases between. The germline V gene has CDR1 MNHEY and CDR2 SMNVEV (reference sequence). The CDR3 is 14 residues long. Written as DNA, the CDR3 is TGTGCCAGCAGTCCCCTTCTAGACGGTGGGGAGCAGTTCTTC. Encoded protein: CASSPLLDGGEQFF.

This clonotype was counted ten times or more. This chain uses TRBV20-1 with TRBJ1-1, with 7 nucleotides matching TRBD1. CDR1 DFQATT and CDR2 SNEGSKA come from the germline V gene (reference sequence). Germline trimming cut 1 base from V and 2 bases from J; bases unmatched to any gene: 7. CDR3 length: 15 residues. CDR3 region: CSARVPDRVNTEAFF. The CDR3 DNA reads as TGCAGTGCTAGAGTTCCCGACAGGGTTAACACTGAAGCTTTCTTT.

This clonotype was detected ten times or more. The chain employs TRBV20-1 and TRBJ1-5; 7 nucleotides align to TRBD1. Germline-derived CDR1 and CDR2 are DFQATT and SNEGSKA (reference sequence). The CDR3 sequence is 14 residues long. The V and J ends lost 3 bases and 5 bases, in that order; junction bases with no gene match: 7. The CDR3: CSARGTARDQPQHF. The CDR3 DNA sequence: TGCAGTGCTAGGGGGACAGCCCGAGATCAGCCCCAGCATTTT.

This clonotype was counted many times. This chain links TRBV5-6 with TRBJ2-3; D might be TRBD1 or TRBD2, each matching 5 bases. The CDR3 is 18 residues long. Germline loops: CDR1 SGHDT, CDR2 YYEEEE. Trimming pared 0 bases from V and 0 bases from J, leaving 17 bases between. The CDR3 loop is CASSLERSGTRSTDTQYF. The CDR3 bases are TGTGCCAGCAGCTTGGAGAGGTCCGGGACGAGAAGCACAGATACGCAGTATTTT. Variable domain in full (rest from reference TRBV5-6 and TRBJ2-3): DAGVTQSPTHLIKTRGQQVTLRCSPKSGHDTVSWYQQALGQGPQFIFQYYEEEERQRGNFPDRFSGHQFPNYSSELNVNALLLGDSALYLCASSLERSGTRSTDTQYFGPGTRLTVL.